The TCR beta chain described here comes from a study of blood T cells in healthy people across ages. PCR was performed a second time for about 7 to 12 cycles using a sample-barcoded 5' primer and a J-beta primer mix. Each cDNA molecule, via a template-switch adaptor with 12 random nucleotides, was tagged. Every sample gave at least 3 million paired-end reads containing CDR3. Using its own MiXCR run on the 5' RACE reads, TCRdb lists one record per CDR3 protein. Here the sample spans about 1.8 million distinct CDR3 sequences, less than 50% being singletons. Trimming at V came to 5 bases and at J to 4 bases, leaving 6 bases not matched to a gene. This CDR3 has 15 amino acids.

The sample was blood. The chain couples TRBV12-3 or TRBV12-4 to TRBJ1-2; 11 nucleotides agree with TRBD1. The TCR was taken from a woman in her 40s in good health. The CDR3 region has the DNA TGTGCCAGCAGTAGCGGACAGGGGGCCCCCTATGGCTACACCTTC. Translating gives CASSSGQGAPYGYTF.